This T cell receptor (beta chain) originates from a study of response to subunit inactivated influenza vaccine. Germline assignment: CDR1 MNHEY and CDR2 SVGEGT. The CDR3 is 15 residues long. V was shortened by 6 bases and J by 2 bases, with 17 bases between the two germline ends. TCRdb processed the RT-PCR reads anew with MiXCR; each CDR3 protein has one entry. The data show just under 550,000 distinct CDR3 sequences, with under 25% seen just once and 2.8% held by the top ten. This same sample was also part of a study on T cells expressing NK-cell markers. From that study: Researchers built TCR beta cDNA using 5'RACE template switching with UMIs. Among CD8+ T cells from about 6 donors, dominant NKG2C+ clonotypes accounted for roughly 1.0-7.0%.

The starting material was CD4+ T cells sorted from PBMCs, obtained 12 days after vaccination. The origin of this receptor is a man in his fifties or sixties who received an inactivated influenza vaccine. The genes are TRBV6-2 or TRBV6-3 and TRBJ2-7; D is unresolved. This CDR3 reads CASSRDWPFPYEQYF. DNA for the CDR3: TGTGCCAGCAGCCGCGACTGGCCCTTCCCCTACGAGCAGTACTTC.